This is a list of T cell receptor beta chains from one sample in a study of cytomegalovirus exposure and HLA in healthy donors. Data came from immunoSEQ multiplex PCR; TCRdb stores just in-frame clones and leaves some out. The sample lists about 180,000 clones, 76% seen once, with around 1.6% in the top ten. What was sequenced was PBMCs. Receptors originate from a man younger than 35 in good health and CMV-seronegative. CDR3s leave out the opening cysteine and the closing phenylalanine or tryptophan. Each record gives: V gene, clone size, CDR3 protein. Part of the rows lack a size; the others show once, few, many or a class for expanded clones.

>TRBV6-1|.
ASSEAGSVSGGGDTQY
>TRBV28|.
ASSWYSVGAMSNQPQH
>TRBV11-2|.
ASRRGNIQY
>TRBV15|.
ATSPGTSEYEQY
>TRBV2|.
ASSVGDRGGSHEQY
>TRBV18|few
ASSPGLSGNTIY
>TRBV4-2|.
ASSQTGTSGRNEQF
>TRBV10-1|.
ASSHTHPDSYEQY
>TRBV30|.
AWTPRAGVYGYT
>TRBV7-9|.
ASSFTDGVYGYT
>TRBV5-1|.
ASRDTSSYNSPLH
>TRBV6-5|.
ASKGGGNTDTQY
>TRBV7-9|.
ASSLSRRETQY
>TRBV11-3|.
ASSFGGPADTQY
>TRBV2|.
ASMLGANSPLH
>TRBV19|.
ASTQASYGYT
>TRBV5-6|few
ASSRGRMNTEAF
>TRBV10-1|few
ASSPPGDRNQPQH
>TRBV19|.
ASSEFGLAGEQY
>TRBV7-6|.
ASSLVGGFLVNTGELF
>TRBV5-4|once
ASSLKTSGSSGQY
>TRBV30|.
AWTQGFSYEQY
>TRBV6-1|.
ASSRFSQLAGEQF
>TRBV30|.
AWLLNSGNTIY
>TRBV7-6|.
ASSLEWSSYNSPLH
>TRBV15|few
ATSSQTEARQETQY
>TRBV28|.
ASLQGPGELF
>TRBV6-1|.
ASSEVGNVGEQY
>TRBV19|.
ASSPDTYNEQF
>TRBV9|.
ASSALIQGRINLNTEAF
>TRBV29-1|.
SVRSGTSDYNEQF
>TRBV30|.
AWDHPGTGTDTQY
>TRBV29-1|.
SVEIGGLWGRGTDTQY
>TRBV14|.
ASSQDLGGTEAF
>TRBV5-1|.
ASRVGQGGLEAF
>TRBV7-2|few
ASSPTNVLPPLF
>TRBV7-2|once
ASSSGQGAGEQY
>TRBV10-3|.
AISEQGSETQY
>TRBV13|.
ASSSQGQETQY
>TRBV2|.
ASPPGQGHGYT
>TRBV5-1|.
ASSVKRRGTEAF
>TRBV27|.
ASSLIGGSGSRQETQY
>TRBV29-1|once
SVKTASYEQY
>TRBV7-9|.
SSSLPGQTTTNEKLF
>TRBV25-1|.
ASSRTSGGKNIQY
>TRBV15|.
ATSRGPQSSYEQY
>TRBV28|.
ASSLGQHYEQY
>TRBV4-2|once
ASSQGSGGKAHGYT
>TRBV5-4|.
ASSLSPEIVYGYT
>TRBV5-6|.
ASSLSGSLNEKLF
>TRBV9|.
ASSAGGAGLYGYT
>TRBV18|.
ASSPRTGGAGTEAF
>TRBV6-5|.
ASSLRTGTEAF
>TRBV28|.
ASNSWTVIPSSPLH
>TRBV4-1|few
ASSQVVVETQY
>TRBV4-1|.
ASSQDTGGEKAF
>TRBV7-6|.
ASSSGLGSGLVRATQY
>TRBV11-1|.
ASSLAAGRPLETQY
>TRBV10-1|.
ASSESTTTDTQY
>TRBV2|.
ASSVARALNSPLH